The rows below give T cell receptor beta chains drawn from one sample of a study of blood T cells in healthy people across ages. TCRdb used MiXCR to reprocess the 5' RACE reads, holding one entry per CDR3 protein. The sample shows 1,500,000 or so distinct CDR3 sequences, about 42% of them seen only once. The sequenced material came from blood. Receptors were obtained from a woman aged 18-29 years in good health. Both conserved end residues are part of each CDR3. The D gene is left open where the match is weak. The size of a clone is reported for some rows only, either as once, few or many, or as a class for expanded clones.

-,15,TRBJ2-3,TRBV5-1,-,TGCGCCAGCAGCACTACAGGCAGTAACACAGATACGCAGTATTTT,CASSTTGSNTDTQYF
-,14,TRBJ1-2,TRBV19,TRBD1,TGTGCCAGTAGTCCCTGGGGACAGGGACATGGCTACACCTTC,CASSPWGQGHGYTF
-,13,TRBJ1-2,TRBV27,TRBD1,TGTGCCAGCAGTTTAAGGGGGCGCTATGGCTACACCTTC,CASSLRGRYGYTF
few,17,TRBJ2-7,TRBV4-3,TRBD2,TGCGCCAGCAGCCAAGATAGGGCTAGCGGGATATCCTACGAGCAGTACTTC,CASSQDRASGISYEQYF
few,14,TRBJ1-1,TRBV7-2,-,TGTGCCAGCAGCTTAGGGGGGCCGGGGACTGAAGCTTTCTTT,CASSLGGPGTEAFF
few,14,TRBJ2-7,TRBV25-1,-,TGTGCCAGCAGTGAATGGGGCAGGGTGGTCGAGCAGTACTTC,CASSEWGRVVEQYF
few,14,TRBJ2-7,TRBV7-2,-,TGTGCCAGCAGCTTTAGTAGCGCATCCTACGAGCAGTACTTC,CASSFSSASYEQYF
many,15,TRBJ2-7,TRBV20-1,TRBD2,TGCAGTGCTAGAGAGTATCTAGCGGCCTCCTACGAGCAGTACTTC,CSAREYLAASYEQYF
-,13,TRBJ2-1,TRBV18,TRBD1,TGTGCCAGCTCAAGGGACAGACAAGAGACCCAGTTCTTC,CASSRDRQETQFF
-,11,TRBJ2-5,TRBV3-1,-,TGTGCCGGCAGCCAGTCGGGGGAGCAGTACTTC,CAGSQSGEQYF
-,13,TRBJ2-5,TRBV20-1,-,TGCAGTGCTAGTGGTCAGGAACAAGGGACCCAGTACTTC,CSASGQEQGTQYF
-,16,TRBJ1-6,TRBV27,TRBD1,TGTGCCAGCAAGACTGCCGGACAGGGCTTCAATTCACCCCTCCACTTT,CASKTAGQGFNSPLHF
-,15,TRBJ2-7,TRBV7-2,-,TGTGCCAGCAGCCATTCTGGGGGGTCCTCCTACGGGCAGTACTTC,CASSHSGGSSYGQYF
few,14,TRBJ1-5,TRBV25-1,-,TGTGCCAGCAGTGAGTACAGGGATGGGCAGCCCCAGCATTTT,CASSEYRDGQPQHF
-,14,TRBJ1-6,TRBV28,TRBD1,TGTGCCAGCAACTTACAGGGGGTCCTTTCACCCCTCCACTTT,CASNLQGVLSPLHF
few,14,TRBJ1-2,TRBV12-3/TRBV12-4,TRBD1,TGTGCCAGCAGTTTCCGGGACAGGCCTTATGGCTACACCTTC,CASSFRDRPYGYTF
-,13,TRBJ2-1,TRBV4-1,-,TGCGCCAGCAGCCAAGAGACAGGAGTTCAGCAGTTCTTC,CASSQETGVQQFF
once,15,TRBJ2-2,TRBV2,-,TGTGCCAGCAGTCCCCTATTACCGGTGACCGGGGAGCTGTTTTTT,CASSPLLPVTGELFF
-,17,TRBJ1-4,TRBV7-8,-,TGTGCCAGCAGCTCGCATCGTCTGCGGGGAGCTAATGAAAAACTGTTTTTT,CASSSHRLRGANEKLFF
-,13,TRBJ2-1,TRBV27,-,TGTGCCAGCTCTTGGGGGGTTTACAATGAGCAGTTCTTC,CASSWGVYNEQFF